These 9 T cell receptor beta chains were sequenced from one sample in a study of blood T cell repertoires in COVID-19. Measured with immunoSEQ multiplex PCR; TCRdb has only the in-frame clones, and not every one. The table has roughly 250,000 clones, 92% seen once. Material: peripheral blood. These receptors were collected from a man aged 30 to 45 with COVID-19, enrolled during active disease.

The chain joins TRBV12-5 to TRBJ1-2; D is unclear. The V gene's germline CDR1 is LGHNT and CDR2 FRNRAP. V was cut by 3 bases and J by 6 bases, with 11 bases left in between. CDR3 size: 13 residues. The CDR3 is CASGFVRGNGYTF. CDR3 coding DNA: TGTGCTAGTGGTTTCGTTAGAGGGAATGGCTACACCTTC.

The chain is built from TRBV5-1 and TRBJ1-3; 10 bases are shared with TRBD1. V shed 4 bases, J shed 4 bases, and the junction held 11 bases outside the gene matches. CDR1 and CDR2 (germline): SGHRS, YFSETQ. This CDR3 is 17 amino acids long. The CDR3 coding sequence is TGCGCCAGCAGCCATACCCCGGGACAGGGGCGCGGAAACACCATATATTTT. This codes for CASSHTPGQGRGNTIYF.

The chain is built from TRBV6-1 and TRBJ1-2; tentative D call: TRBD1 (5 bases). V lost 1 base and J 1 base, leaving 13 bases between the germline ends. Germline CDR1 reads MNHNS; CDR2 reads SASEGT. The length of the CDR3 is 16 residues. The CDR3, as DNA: TGTGCCAGCAGTGAAGGGGGCCAGAGAGATAACTATGGCTACACCTTC. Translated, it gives CASSEGGQRDNYGYTF.

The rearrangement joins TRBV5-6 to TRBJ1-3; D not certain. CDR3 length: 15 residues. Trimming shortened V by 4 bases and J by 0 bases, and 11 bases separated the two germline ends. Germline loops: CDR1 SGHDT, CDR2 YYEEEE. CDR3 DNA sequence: TGTGCCAGCAGCCGGGTGTTCGGCTCTGGAAACACCATATATTTT. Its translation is CASSRVFGSGNTIYF.

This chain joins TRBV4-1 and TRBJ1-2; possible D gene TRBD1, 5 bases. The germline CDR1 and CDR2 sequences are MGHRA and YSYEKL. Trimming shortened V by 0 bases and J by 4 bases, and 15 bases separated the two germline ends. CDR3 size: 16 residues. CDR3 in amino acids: CASSQEGKGRSYGYTF. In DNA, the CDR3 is TGCGCCAGCAGCCAAGAAGGGAAGGGGCGAAGCTATGGCTACACCTTC.

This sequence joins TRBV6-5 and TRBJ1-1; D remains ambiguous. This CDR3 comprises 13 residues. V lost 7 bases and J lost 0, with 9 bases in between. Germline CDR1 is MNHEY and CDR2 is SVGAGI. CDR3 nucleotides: TGTGCCAGCACACAGACCCTGAACACTGAAGCTTTCTTT. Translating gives CASTQTLNTEAFF.

The CDR3 DNA reads TGTGCCAGCAGTCCGCCGGGACAGGGAGCGTTCCAAGTTGGCTACACCTTC. Its translation: CASSPPGQGAFQVGYTF. This chain joins TRBV28 and TRBJ1-2; 9 bases match TRBD1. From germline, CDR1 is MDHEN and CDR2 SYDVKM. V gave up 5 bases and J gave up 7 bases; unmatched junction bases: 17. There are 17 residues in the CDR3.

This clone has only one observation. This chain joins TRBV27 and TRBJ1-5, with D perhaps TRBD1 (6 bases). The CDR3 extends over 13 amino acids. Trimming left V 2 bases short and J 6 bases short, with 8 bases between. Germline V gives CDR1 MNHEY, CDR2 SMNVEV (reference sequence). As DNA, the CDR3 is TGTGCCAGCAGTTTAGGGGGCATTCAGCCCCAGCATTTT. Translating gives CASSLGGIQPQHF.

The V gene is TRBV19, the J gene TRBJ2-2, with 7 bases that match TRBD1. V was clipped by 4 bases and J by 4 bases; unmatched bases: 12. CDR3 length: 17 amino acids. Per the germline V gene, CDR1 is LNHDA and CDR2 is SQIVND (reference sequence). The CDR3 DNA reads TGTGCCAGTAGTAAACTAATACAGGACAGGCCCACCGGGGAGCTGTTTTTT. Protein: CASSKLIQDRPTGELFF. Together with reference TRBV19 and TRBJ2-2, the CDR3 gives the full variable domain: DGGITQSPKYLFRKEGQNVTLSCEQNLNHDAMYWYRQDPGQGLRLIYYSQIVNDFQKGDIAEGYSVSREKKESFPLTVTSAQKNPTAFYLCASSKLIQDRPTGELFFGEGSRLTVL.